A selection of T cell receptor beta chains follows, all from one sample in a study of PD-L1 blockade in urothelial cancer. The protocol was immunoSEQ multiplex PCR, while the TCRdb copy is restricted to in-frame clones and leaves out a portion. Here the sample spans roughly 120,000 clones, approximately 90% being singletons. The sample consisted of PBMCs, taken around atezolizumab (anti-PD-L1) treatment. Receptors were obtained from a man between 60 and 70 years old with urothelial cancer. Both conserved end residues are part of each CDR3. A D gene is named only where the DNA matches it firmly. A clone size is listed for some rows: how often the clone was seen (once, few, many), or a class if it is expanded.

clone_size: .
j_call: TRBJ2-2
v_call: TRBV28
d_call: .
cdr3_aa: CASSLEWGGRRGGELFF
cdr3_nt: TGTGCCAGCAGTTTAGAATGGGGGGGCCGTCGTGGCGGGGAGCTGTTTTTT

clone_size: .
j_call: TRBJ1-4
v_call: TRBV19
d_call: TRBD1
cdr3_aa: CASKGDRAGEKLFF
cdr3_nt: TGTGCCAGTAAGGGGGACAGGGCGGGTGAAAAACTGTTTTTT

clone_size: .
j_call: TRBJ2-2
v_call: TRBV6-5
d_call: TRBD1
cdr3_aa: CASLGQGNTGELFF
cdr3_nt: TGTGCCAGCCTCGGACAGGGTAACACCGGGGAGCTGTTTTTT

clone_size: .
j_call: TRBJ1-4
v_call: TRBV27
d_call: .
cdr3_aa: CASSLTISEKLFF
cdr3_nt: TGTGCCAGCAGTTTAACTATTAGTGAAAAACTGTTTTTT

clone_size: .
j_call: TRBJ2-7
v_call: TRBV5-4
d_call: .
cdr3_aa: CASSLTPLRDGPYEQYF
cdr3_nt: TGTGCCAGCAGCTTGACTCCTTTACGGGATGGTCCCTACGAGCAGTACTTC

clone_size: .
j_call: TRBJ2-5
v_call: TRBV27
d_call: .
cdr3_aa: CASTFPLAPETQYF
cdr3_nt: TGTGCCAGCACTTTTCCCCTAGCCCCGGAGACCCAGTACTTC

clone_size: .
j_call: TRBJ1-3
v_call: TRBV7-2
d_call: .
cdr3_aa: CASRLTGGNTIYF
cdr3_nt: TGTGCCAGCAGACTCACAGGGGGAAACACCATATATTTT

clone_size: .
j_call: TRBJ1-5
v_call: TRBV9
d_call: .
cdr3_aa: CASSVGGPNQPQHF
cdr3_nt: TGTGCCAGCAGCGTAGGGGGCCCCAATCAGCCCCAGCATTTT

clone_size: .
j_call: TRBJ2-5
v_call: TRBV9
d_call: .
cdr3_aa: CASSVVGGIQETQYF
cdr3_nt: TGTGCCAGCAGCGTAGTGGGAGGCATCCAAGAGACCCAGTACTTC

clone_size: .
j_call: TRBJ2-3
v_call: TRBV7-8
d_call: .
cdr3_aa: CASSLALERSTDTQYF
cdr3_nt: TGTGCCAGCAGCTTAGCTCTTGAGCGGAGCACAGATACGCAGTATTTT

clone_size: .
j_call: TRBJ2-2
v_call: TRBV7-3
d_call: TRBD1
cdr3_aa: CASSSSSTGGVGELFF
cdr3_nt: TGTGCCAGCAGCTCCTCATCGACAGGGGGTGTCGGGGAGCTGTTTTTT

clone_size: .
j_call: TRBJ2-7
v_call: TRBV5-1
d_call: .
cdr3_aa: CASSLARDFNEQYF
cdr3_nt: TGCGCCAGCAGCTTGGCTCGGGATTTTAACGAGCAGTACTTC

clone_size: .
j_call: TRBJ2-7
v_call: TRBV28
d_call: TRBD2
cdr3_aa: CASSPGLGDGVYEQYF
cdr3_nt: TGTGCCAGCAGTCCAGGACTAGGGGACGGGGTCTACGAGCAGTACTTC

clone_size: few
j_call: TRBJ1-1
v_call: TRBV9
d_call: .
cdr3_aa: CASSVRAGVNTEAFF
cdr3_nt: TGTGCCAGCAGCGTCCGGGCAGGGGTGAACACTGAAGCTTTCTTT

clone_size: .
j_call: TRBJ2-7
v_call: TRBV7-2
d_call: TRBD2
cdr3_aa: CASSIAGGVDEQYF
cdr3_nt: TGTGCCAGCAGCATAGCGGGTGGAGTGGACGAGCAGTACTTC

clone_size: .
j_call: TRBJ2-3
v_call: TRBV6-1
d_call: .
cdr3_aa: CASRGAPDTQYF
cdr3_nt: TGTGCCAGCAGGGGAGCGCCAGATACGCAGTATTTT

clone_size: .
j_call: TRBJ1-5
v_call: TRBV19
d_call: .
cdr3_aa: CASTLYPTDPNQPQHF
cdr3_nt: TGTGCCAGTACCTTATACCCGACAGACCCTAACCAGCCCCAGCATTTT

clone_size: .
j_call: TRBJ2-7
v_call: TRBV5-6
d_call: .
cdr3_aa: CASSRLKVQGYEQYF
cdr3_nt: TGTGCCAGCAGCCGCCTAAAAGTACAGGGCTACGAGCAGTACTTC

clone_size: .
j_call: TRBJ2-2
v_call: TRBV5-5
d_call: TRBD2
cdr3_aa: CASSPVAGAPTGELFF
cdr3_nt: TGTGCCAGCAGCCCTGTAGCGGGGGCCCCCACCGGGGAGCTGTTTTTT

clone_size: .
j_call: TRBJ1-2
v_call: TRBV5-1
d_call: .
cdr3_aa: CASSAGLYGYTF
cdr3_nt: TGCGCCAGCAGCGCGGGGCTCTATGGCTACACCTTC

clone_size: once
j_call: TRBJ2-7
v_call: TRBV7-2
d_call: .
cdr3_aa: CASSLVGGSYEQYF
cdr3_nt: TGTGCCAGCAGCTTAGTAGGGGGCTCCTACGAGCAGTACTTC

clone_size: .
j_call: TRBJ2-2
v_call: TRBV2
d_call: .
cdr3_aa: CASSPTGLLTGELFF
cdr3_nt: TGTGCCAGCAGTCCGACAGGCCTGCTCACCGGGGAGCTGTTTTTT

clone_size: few
j_call: TRBJ1-2
v_call: TRBV30
d_call: .
cdr3_aa: CAWSRTDSYGYTF
cdr3_nt: TGTGCCTGGAGTCGGACAGATTCCTATGGCTACACCTTC

clone_size: .
j_call: TRBJ2-1
v_call: TRBV28
d_call: TRBD2
cdr3_aa: CASSLPAGGTYNEQFF
cdr3_nt: TGTGCCAGCAGTTTACCAGCGGGAGGAACCTACAATGAGCAGTTCTTC

clone_size: .
j_call: TRBJ2-7
v_call: TRBV27
d_call: TRBD1
cdr3_aa: CASSVRRDRGYEQYF
cdr3_nt: TGTGCCAGCAGCGTCCGTCGGGACAGAGGCTACGAGCAGTACTTC

clone_size: .
j_call: TRBJ2-6
v_call: TRBV9
d_call: TRBD1
cdr3_aa: CASSAGQGEAGANVLTF
cdr3_nt: TGTGCCAGCAGCGCAGGACAGGGGGAAGCTGGGGCCAACGTCCTGACTTTC

clone_size: .
j_call: TRBJ2-7
v_call: TRBV7-9
d_call: TRBD2
cdr3_aa: CASSSQIGTSASSYEQYF
cdr3_nt: TGTGCCAGCAGCTCGCAGATAGGGACTAGCGCGAGCTCCTACGAGCAGTACTTC

clone_size: .
j_call: TRBJ1-2
v_call: TRBV5-6
d_call: .
cdr3_aa: CASSWGGQGSNYGYTF
cdr3_nt: TGTGCCAGCAGCTGGGGAGGGCAGGGGAGTAACTATGGCTACACCTTC

clone_size: .
j_call: TRBJ2-5
v_call: TRBV5-4
d_call: TRBD2
cdr3_aa: CASSSRLAGGQETQYF
cdr3_nt: TGTGCCAGCAGCTCAAGACTAGCGGGAGGGCAGGAGACCCAGTACTTC

clone_size: .
j_call: TRBJ2-1
v_call: TRBV5-1
d_call: .
cdr3_aa: CASSLSGEFYNEQFF
cdr3_nt: TGCGCCAGCAGCTTGTCGGGAGAATTCTACAATGAGCAGTTCTTC

clone_size: .
j_call: TRBJ2-5
v_call: TRBV5-4
d_call: .
cdr3_aa: CASSEVQGYQETQYF
cdr3_nt: TGTGCCAGCAGCGAGGTACAGGGCTACCAAGAGACCCAGTACTTC

clone_size: .
j_call: TRBJ2-3
v_call: TRBV9
d_call: TRBD2
cdr3_aa: CASSSRLAGGLGDTQYF
cdr3_nt: TGTGCCAGCAGTTCCCGGCTAGCGGGGGGACTCGGAGATACGCAGTATTTT

clone_size: .
j_call: TRBJ1-4
v_call: TRBV4-1
d_call: TRBD1
cdr3_aa: CASSQEYRGPDEKLFF
cdr3_nt: TGCGCCAGCAGCCAAGAATACAGGGGGCCAGATGAAAAACTGTTTTTT

clone_size: .
j_call: TRBJ2-1
v_call: TRBV4-1
d_call: TRBD2
cdr3_aa: CASSPPTGGLAGNNEQFF
cdr3_nt: TGCGCCAGCAGCCCACCGACAGGGGGACTAGCGGGGAACAATGAGCAGTTCTTC

clone_size: .
j_call: TRBJ2-5
v_call: TRBV28
d_call: TRBD1
cdr3_aa: CASSFNQGAFQETQYF
cdr3_nt: TGTGCCAGCAGTTTCAATCAGGGGGCTTTCCAAGAGACCCAGTACTTC